This TCR beta chain was sequenced in a study of response to subunit inactivated influenza vaccine. MiXCR was run by TCRdb on the RT-PCR reads, yielding one entry per CDR3 protein. Of around 180,000 distinct CDR3 sequences in the sample, about 9% were seen once. The length of the CDR3 is 13 residues. With 5 bases clipped from V and 4 bases from J, the junction kept 2 bases outside the gene matches. This clonotype was counted many times. Its antigen is not identified. Study-level results: After each seasonal influenza vaccination, few new T cells are recruited, the authors suggested.

The sequence came from a man aged 50-60 years who received an inactivated influenza vaccine. The genes are TRBV12-3 or TRBV12-4 and TRBJ2-1; 7 bases align to TRBD1. Sequenced here: non-naive T cells sorted from PBMCs, sampled on the day of vaccination. The CDR3 sequence is CASSKGQYNEQFF. As DNA, the CDR3 is TGTGCCAGCAGTAAGGGACAGTACAATGAGCAGTTCTTC.